The 26 T cell receptor beta chains given below trace back to one sample, sequenced in a study of CD8+ T cells in alopecia areata. Following extraction, RNA underwent reverse transcription to cDNA, which served as the sequencing template. This table comes from immunoSEQ multiplex PCR, and its TCRdb copy is limited to in-frame clones, with some not included. The table has roughly 130,000 clones, 58% seen once. The sample consisted of CD4+ T cells sorted from blood, taken at week 0. These receptor sequences come from a human donor with alopecia areata.

The rearrangement links TRBV4-3 to TRBJ1-1, with D uncertain. Germline assignment: CDR1 LGHNA and CDR2 YSLEER. The CDR3 length is 16 residues. V lost 1 base to trimming and J lost 3 bases, with 15 bases between them. The DNA for the CDR3 is TGCGCCAGCAGCCAAGCCCCAGGCGTCCTGCACACTGAAGCTTTCTTT. It codes for CASSQAPGVLHTEAFF.

This clone was counted only a few times. The chain couples TRBV29-1 to TRBJ2-7; the D gene is possibly TRBD1 (6 bases). The germline CDR1 and CDR2 sequences are SQVTM and ANQGSEA. This CDR3 contains 12 residues. V was shortened by 7 bases and J by 3 bases, with 13 bases between the two germline ends. The CDR3 spells CSATGTSYEQYF. The CDR3 DNA reads as TGCAGCGCCACCGGGACAAGCTACGAGCAGTACTTC.

This chain connects TRBV28 to TRBJ2-7, with 12 bases fitting TRBD1. V was pared by 6 bases and J by 5 bases, with 8 bases of the junction left unmatched. The CDR3 spans 15 residues. Germline V CDR1 and CDR2: MDHEN, SYDVKM. DNA for the CDR3: TGTGCCAGCAGAACACCGGGACAGGGGGCCCACGAGCAGTACTTC. Amino acid sequence: CASRTPGQGAHEQYF.

V is TRBV7-9 and J is TRBJ2-1, with 7 positions matching TRBD2. CDR1 and CDR2 from the germline V gene are SEHNR and FQNEAQ (reference sequence). This CDR3 contains 15 residues. V lost 5 bases to trimming and J lost 2 bases; unmatched junction nucleotides: 6. CDR3 amino acids: CASSLEGRAYNEQFF. The CDR3 nucleotides read TGTGCCAGCAGCCTAGAGGGGAGGGCCTACAATGAGCAGTTCTTC. Using reference TRBV7-9 and TRBJ2-1 for the parts outside the CDR3, the full variable domain is DTGVSQNPRHKITKRGQNVTFRCDPISEHNRLYWYRQTLGQGPEFLTYFQNEAQLEKSRLLSDRFSAERPKGSFSTLEIQRTEQGDSAMYLCASSLEGRAYNEQFFGPGTRLTVL.

The V call is TRBV28, the J call TRBJ2-3; 9 positions match TRBD1. Germline loops: CDR1 MDHEN, CDR2 SYDVKM. The CDR3 runs to 15 residues. V lost 6 bases, J lost 1 base, and 5 bases stayed unmatched. Here the CDR3 reads CASSPRTGGTDTQYF. The CDR3 region has the DNA TGTGCCAGCAGCCCACGGACAGGGGGCACAGATACGCAGTATTTT.

The rearrangement joins TRBV18 to TRBJ2-3; a possible D gene is TRBD1 (5 bases). This CDR3 region has 13 residues. The germline V and J ends were trimmed by 5 bases and 1 base, with 7 bases remaining between them. Germline CDR1 reads KGHSH; CDR2 reads LQKENI. CDR3 protein: CASSEQGTDTQYF. In DNA, the CDR3 is TGTGCCAGCTCAGAACAGGGCACAGATACGCAGTATTTT.

The V and J genes are TRBV7-2 and TRBJ1-3; D gene unclear. Per germline, CDR1 SGHTA and CDR2 FQGNSA. This CDR3 has 18 residues. V was cut by 2 bases and J by 0 bases, with 17 bases left in between. CDR3 in DNA: TGTGCCAGCAGCTTAACGCCCGACGAGCTCCACTCTGGAAACACCATATATTTT. Protein: CASSLTPDELHSGNTIYF.

The chain couples TRBV30 to TRBJ2-7; TRBD1 matches 9 bases. The V segment lost 3 bases and the J segment 4 bases; nucleotides outside the gene matches: 4. In germline, CDR1 is GTSNPN, CDR2 SVGIG (reference sequence). The CDR3 extends over 13 amino acids. This CDR3 is CAWSRTGVYEQYF. CDR3 sequence (DNA): TGTGCCTGGAGCCGGACAGGGGTGTACGAGCAGTACTTC. Full variable domain (missing parts from reference TRBV30 and TRBJ2-7): SQTIHQWPATLVQPVGSPLSLECTVEGTSNPNLYWYRQAAGRGLQLLFYSVGIGQISSEVPQNLSASRPQDRQFILSSKKLLLSDSGFYLCAWSRTGVYEQYFGPGTRLTVT.

The rearrangement links TRBV25-1 to TRBJ2-7; D may be TRBD2 (5 bases). Germline CDR1 reads MGHDK; CDR2 reads SYGVNS. The V and J ends lost 8 bases and 1 base respectively, with 21 bases between them. This CDR3 contains 16 residues. The CDR3 spells CASEGYARIGSYEQYF. CDR3 sequence (DNA): TGTGCCAGCGAGGGCTACGCGCGAATTGGGTCCTACGAGCAGTACTTC.

This clone was found a few times. The chain links TRBV2 to TRBJ2-7; 8 nucleotides match TRBD1. Trimming removed 3 bases from V and 5 bases from J; junction bases left unmatched: 15. The CDR3 loop spans 17 amino acids. Germline values: CDR1 SNHLY, CDR2 FYNNEI. This CDR3 is CASSDGPLRDRQNEQYF. CDR3 coding DNA: TGTGCCAGCAGTGATGGCCCGCTCCGGGACAGGCAAAACGAGCAGTACTTC.

The chain couples TRBV7-2 to TRBJ1-6; possibly TRBD1 for D (6 bases). The CDR3 has 16 residues. The V end was cut by 5 bases, the J end by 3 bases, with 14 bases between. Per germline, CDR1 SGHTA and CDR2 FQGNSA. Here the CDR3 reads CASSPDSGVYNSPLHF. In nucleotides, the CDR3 is TGTGCCAGCAGCCCGGACTCAGGGGTCTATAATTCACCCCTCCACTTT.

The chain recombines TRBV7-2 with TRBJ2-5, with a tentative D call TRBD1 (6 bases). Between the trimmed V and J ends, which lost 4 bases and 5 bases, there was a span of 17 bases. The CDR3 contains 15 residues. Germline V lookup: CDR1 SGHTA, CDR2 FQGNSA. CDR3 loop: CASSSATTGWETQYF. CDR3 DNA: TGTGCCAGCAGCTCCGCCACTACAGGGTGGGAGACCCAGTACTTC.

CDR3 in amino acids: CASSLGRQPTNEKLFF. DNA of the CDR3: TGTGCCAGCAGCTTAGGGAGACAGCCAACTAATGAAAAACTGTTTTTT. J is TRBJ1-4 and V is TRBV7-2, with a weak D call TRBD1 (5 bases). From germline, CDR1 is SGHTA and CDR2 FQGNSA. The CDR3 is made up of 16 amino acids. V gave up 1 base and J gave up 0 bases, with 9 bases separating them.

This chain's CDR3 is CASSQDPATGTEAFF. CDR3 coding DNA: TGCGCCAGCAGCCAAGATCCTGCGACGGGGACTGAAGCTTTCTTT. The chain employs TRBV4-3 and TRBJ1-1; D is unresolved. V lost 0 bases and J 5 bases, leaving 13 bases between the germline ends. The CDR3 is 15 amino acids. Germline V gene lookup returns CDR1 LGHNA and CDR2 YSLEER.

The J gene is TRBJ1-4, the V gene TRBV11-2; the D is unclear. Germline V gene lookup returns CDR1 SGHAT and CDR2 FQNNGV. CDR3 size: 13 residues. Trimming took 5 bases from V and 7 from J, leaving 11 bases between them. The CDR3 DNA reads as TGTGCCAGCAGCCCCCGGCGGGGTGAAAAACTGTTTTTT. Amino acids: CASSPRRGEKLFF.

This clone was found a few times. The chain recombines TRBV10-3 with TRBJ2-7; D assignment may be TRBD1 or TRBD2 (5 bases each). V dropped 4 bases and J dropped 3 bases, with 19 bases sitting between them. The germline gives CDR1 ENHRY, CDR2 SYGVKD. This CDR3 contains 16 residues. The CDR3 bases are TGTGCCATCAGTGCCAGCTTCCGGGGCAGGGACTACGAGCAGTACTTC. As protein: CAISASFRGRDYEQYF.

The V call is TRBV6-5, the J call TRBJ2-3, with TRBD2 matching 8 bases. The V gene's germline CDR1 is MNHEY and CDR2 SVGAGI. CDR3 length: 15 residues. J gave up 2 bases and V 6 bases, and 7 bases lay outside the gene matches. CDR3 region: CASSRGTRYTDTQYF. For the CDR3, the DNA is TGTGCCAGCAGCCGCGGGACTAGATACACAGATACGCAGTATTTT.

This clone was found a few times. CDR3 loop: CASSSEQGEGYTF. For the CDR3, the DNA is TGTGCCAGCAGCTCCGAGCAGGGTGAGGGCTACACCTTC. J is TRBJ1-2 and V is TRBV7-9; D might be TRBD1 (5 bases). The germline V and J ends were trimmed by 4 bases and 8 bases, with 14 bases remaining between them. Germline loops: CDR1 SEHNR, CDR2 FQNEAQ (reference sequence). The CDR3 has 13 amino acids. Drawing the rest from reference TRBV7-9 and TRBJ1-2, the complete variable domain is DTGVSQNPRHKITKRGQNVTFRCDPISEHNRLYWYRQTLGQGPEFLTYFQNEAQLEKSRLLSDRFSAERPKGSFSTLEIQRTEQGDSAMYLCASSSEQGEGYTFGSGTRLTVV.

The chain uses TRBV25-1 and TRBJ2-2; the D gene is possibly TRBD1 (6 bases). The CDR3 length is 14 residues. The germline V gene encodes CDR1 MGHDK and CDR2 SYGVNS. Trimming shortened V by 6 bases and J by 3 bases, and 11 bases separated the two germline ends. DNA for the CDR3: TGTGCCAGCAGCTACGACAGGCACACCGGGGAGCTGTTTTTT. It specifies CASSYDRHTGELFF. Supplemented by reference TRBV25-1 and TRBJ2-2, the full variable domain reads EADIYQTPRYLVIGTGKKITLECSQTMGHDKMYWYQQDPGMELHLIHYSYGVNSTEKGDLSSESTVSRIRTEHFPLTLESARPSHTSQYLCASSYDRHTGELFFGEGSRLTVL.

This clone appeared many times. The chain is built from TRBV21-1 and TRBJ2-7; the table's TRBD2 call for D was not verified on the DNA. TRBV21-1 is reported as a pseudogene. CDR3 length: 11 residues. CDR3 in DNA: TGTGCCAGCAGCAAAGGACGGGACTCATCTTTC. The encoded protein is CASSKGRDSSF.

V and J are TRBV4-1 and TRBJ2-3; no reliable D call. The germline V gene has CDR1 MGHRA and CDR2 YSYEKL. V lost 2 bases to trimming and J lost 4 bases, with 10 bases between them. This CDR3 contains 14 residues. The CDR3 region is CASSQKWAPDTQYF. The CDR3 DNA reads as TGCGCCAGCAGCCAAAAATGGGCGCCAGATACGCAGTATTTT.

The chain uses TRBV6-6 and TRBJ1-1, with D unresolved. This CDR3 has 13 residues. V dropped 6 bases and J dropped 1 base, with 9 bases sitting between them. Germline V CDR1 and CDR2: MNHNY, SVGAGI (reference sequence). The CDR3, as DNA: TGTGCCAGCAGCCGCGGAGAGAACACTGAAGCTTTCTTT. Translating it yields CASSRGENTEAFF.

CDR3 loop: CASSLTRAGPYEQYF. The DNA of the CDR3 is TGCGCCAGCAGCTTGACACGGGCCGGCCCCTACGAGCAGTACTTC. The chain links TRBV5-1 to TRBJ2-7; D gene ambiguous. This CDR3 region has 15 residues. The germline gives CDR1 SGHRS, CDR2 YFSETQ. Trimming took off 1 base at V and 2 bases at J, with 13 bases between the two ends.

This clone has more than one count but fewer than ten. The gene calls are TRBV6-1 and TRBJ2-3, with TRBD1 identical over 9 bases. Germline V CDR1 and CDR2: MNHNS, SASEGT. The ends lost 6 bases at V and 3 bases at J; junction bases unmatched: 4. The CDR3 is 14 residues long. CDR3 sequence reads: CASRRDRATDTQYF. CDR3 coding DNA: TGTGCCAGCAGGCGGGACAGGGCGACAGATACGCAGTATTTT.

There are a few counts of this clone. The genes are TRBV5-1 and TRBJ1-6; D is possibly TRBD1 (5 bases). There are 14 residues in the CDR3. Germline-derived CDR1 and CDR2 are SGHRS and YFSETQ. V lost 5 bases, J lost 8 bases, and 14 bases lay in between. As DNA, the CDR3 is TGCGCCAGCAGAAAAGGGGATTTGGATTCACCCCTCCACTTT. This sequence encodes CASRKGDLDSPLHF.

This clone appeared a few times. The J gene is TRBJ1-5, the V gene TRBV30; TRBD1 aligns across 7 bases. This CDR3 is 16 amino acids long. After removal of 2 bases from V and 2 bases from J, the junction contained 9 bases not matched to a gene. CDR1 is GTSNPN, CDR2 SVGIG, per germline (reference sequence). CDR3 protein: CAWSTPGGQGNQPQHF. CDR3 nucleotide sequence: TGTGCCTGGAGTACACCCGGAGGACAGGGCAATCAGCCCCAGCATTTT.